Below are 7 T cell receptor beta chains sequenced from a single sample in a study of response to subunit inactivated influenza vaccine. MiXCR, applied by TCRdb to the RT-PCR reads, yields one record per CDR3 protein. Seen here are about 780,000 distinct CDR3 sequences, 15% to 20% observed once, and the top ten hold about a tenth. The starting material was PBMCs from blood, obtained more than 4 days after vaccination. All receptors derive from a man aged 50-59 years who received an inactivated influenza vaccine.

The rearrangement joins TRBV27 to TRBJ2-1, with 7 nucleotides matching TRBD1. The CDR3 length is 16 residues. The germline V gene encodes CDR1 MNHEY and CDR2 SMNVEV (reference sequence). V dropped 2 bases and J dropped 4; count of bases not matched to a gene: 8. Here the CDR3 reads CASSLIFGTVYNEQFF. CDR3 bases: TGTGCCAGCAGTTTAATATTCGGGACAGTATACAATGAGCAGTTCTTC.

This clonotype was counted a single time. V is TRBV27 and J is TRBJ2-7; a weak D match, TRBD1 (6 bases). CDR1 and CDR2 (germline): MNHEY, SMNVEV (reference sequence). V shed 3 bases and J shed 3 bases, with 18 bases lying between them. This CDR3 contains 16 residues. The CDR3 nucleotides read TGTGCCAGCAGTTTGGGCCCTCCTAACAGGGTCTACGAGCAGTACTTC. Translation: CASSLGPPNRVYEQYF.

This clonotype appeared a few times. The CDR3 loop is CASSLQAPGRDTQYF. DNA of the CDR3: TGTGCCAGCAGCTTGCAGGCCCCCGGGAGAGATACGCAGTATTTT. The chain has TRBV11-2 and TRBJ2-3; TRBD2 might be the D (6 bases). In germline, CDR1 is SGHAT, CDR2 FQNNGV. V lost 3 bases, J lost 5 bases, and 15 bases lay in between. This CDR3 spans 15 amino acids.

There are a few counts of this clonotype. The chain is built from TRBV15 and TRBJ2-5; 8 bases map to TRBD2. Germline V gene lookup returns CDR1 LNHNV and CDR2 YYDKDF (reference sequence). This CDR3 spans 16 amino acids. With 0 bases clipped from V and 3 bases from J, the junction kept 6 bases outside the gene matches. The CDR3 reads CATSRDPQRGKETQYF. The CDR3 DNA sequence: TGTGCCACCAGCAGAGATCCCCAGCGGGGGAAAGAGACCCAGTACTTC.

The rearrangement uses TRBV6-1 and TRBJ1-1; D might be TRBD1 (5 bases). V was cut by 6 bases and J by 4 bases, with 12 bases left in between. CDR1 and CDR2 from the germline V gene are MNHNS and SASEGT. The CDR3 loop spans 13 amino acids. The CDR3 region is CASRLRGVTEAFF. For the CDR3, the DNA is TGTGCCAGCAGGCTCCGGGGGGTCACTGAAGCTTTCTTT.

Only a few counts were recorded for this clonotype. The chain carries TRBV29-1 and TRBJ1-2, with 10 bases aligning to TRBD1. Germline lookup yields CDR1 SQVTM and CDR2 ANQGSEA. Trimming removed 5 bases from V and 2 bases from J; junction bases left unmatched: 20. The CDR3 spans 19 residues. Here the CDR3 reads CSVISEGGYDRGLNYGYTF. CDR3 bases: TGCAGCGTTATAAGCGAAGGGGGGTACGACAGGGGGCTCAACTATGGCTACACCTTC.

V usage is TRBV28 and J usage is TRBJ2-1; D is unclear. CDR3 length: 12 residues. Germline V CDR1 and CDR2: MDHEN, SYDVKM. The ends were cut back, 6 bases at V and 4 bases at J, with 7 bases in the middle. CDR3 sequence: CASRATYNEQFF. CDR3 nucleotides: TGTGCCAGCAGGGCGACGTACAATGAGCAGTTCTTC.